The following is a TCR beta chain sequence with its context. With 3 bases clipped from V and 2 bases from J, the junction kept 12 bases outside the gene matches. CDR3 size: 18 residues. Germline V gene lookup returns CDR1 SGHDT and CDR2 YYEEEE. This entry belongs to a study of blood T cell repertoires in COVID-19. Overall study: Whether acute or convalescent, the COVID-19 samples came from the United States, Italy and Spain. T cells, B-cell-depleted T cells, or PBMCs supplied cDNA or gDNA.

In the source study's methods: Amplification with reference gene primers provided the estimates of nucleated cell counts. Method: immunoSEQ multiplex PCR; TCRdb's copy keeps in-frame clones and lacks some. V and J calls and clone size follow that table, whereas D and trimming were derived from the DNA. The sample shows about 170,000 clones, about 88% of them seen only once. The material sequenced was peripheral blood. The chain recombines TRBV5-6 with TRBJ2-4, with TRBD2 matching 9 bases. This TCR was sampled from a man between 60 and 70 years old with acute or convalescent COVID-19. The CDR3 here is CASSWGAGGPITKNIQYF. The CDR3 DNA is TGTGCCAGCAGCTGGGGCGCGGGGGGGCCGATAACCAAAAACATTCAGTACTTC. Supplemented by reference TRBV5-6 and TRBJ2-4, the full variable domain reads DAGVTQSPTHLIKTRGQQVTLRCSPKSGHDTVSWYQQALGQGPQFIFQYYEEEERQRGNFPDRFSGHQFPNYSSELNVNALLLGDSALYLCASSWGAGGPITKNIQYFGAGTRLSVL.